This T cell receptor beta chain was recovered during a study of vaccination effects on CD4 cells after COVID-19. The overall study: It was a median of 72 days after the second dose that post-vaccine samples were obtained.

About this clone: What it recognizes is unknown.

Viral peptide pools were used in the ViraFEST assay to expand antigen-specific CD4+ T cells, and sequencing came afterward. Researchers isolated CD4+ T cells once approximately ten days of culture had elapsed. Either the mRNA-1273 or the BNT162b2 vaccine was given to participants as two doses. On day 3 and again on day 7, half the medium was replaced with IL-2 medium. V lost 1 base and J 3 bases, leaving 15 bases between the germline ends. Looked up from germline, CDR1 is SGHTA and CDR2 is FQGTGA. This CDR3 is built from 17 residues. Produced via immunoSEQ multiplex PCR; TCRdb's table is partial and in-frame only. Of about 72,000 clones detected, 81% appear once; the ten largest clones hold 1% to 1.5%.

The chain has TRBV7-3 and TRBJ1-4, with D uncertain. Sequencing was performed on CD4+ T cells from PBMCs cultured with HCoV-229E spike peptides, taken after COVID-19 vaccination. This sequence was found in a human donor who received a COVID-19 vaccine. DNA of the CDR3: TGTGCCAGCAGCTTAATGGGGAGGGTGTCGGCTAATGAAAAACTGTTTTTT. It is translated as CASSLMGRVSANEKLFF.